One sample yielded the 11 T cell receptor beta chains listed below, sequenced in a study of blood T cell repertoires in COVID-19. The table came from immunoSEQ multiplex PCR; TCRdb's copy has only in-frame clones and leaves some out. The data contain some 60,000 clones, 75% to 85% of them singletons. The sample taken for sequencing was peripheral blood. The receptors were gathered from a human donor in a cohort sampled during active COVID-19.

The count of this clone is one. The J gene is TRBJ2-5, the V gene TRBV28; 11 bases map to TRBD1. The junction had 9 bases not matched to a gene; V was cut back by 4 bases and J by 5 bases. Per the germline V gene, CDR1 is MDHEN and CDR2 is SYDVKM. The CDR3 has 16 residues. The DNA of the CDR3 is TGTGCCAGCAGTTCCCTAGGACAGGGGGCGCGGGAGACCCAGTACTTC. This sequence encodes CASSSLGQGARETQYF.

The rearrangement uses TRBV2 and TRBJ2-3; tentatively, D is TRBD1 (5 bases). CDR1 and CDR2 from the germline V gene are SNHLY and FYNNEI. This CDR3 has 14 residues. V was clipped by 4 bases and J by 6 bases, with 14 bases between them. The CDR3 protein is CASSGGRFADTQYF. For the CDR3, the DNA is TGTGCCAGCAGTGGGGGCAGGTTTGCCGATACGCAGTATTTT. Drawing the rest from reference TRBV2 and TRBJ2-3, the complete variable domain is EPEVTQTPSHQVTQMGQEVILRCVPISNHLYFYWYRQILGQKVEFLVSFYNNEISEKSEIFDDQFSVERPDGSNFTLKIRSTKLEDSAMYFCASSGGRFADTQYFGPGTRLTVL.

The rearrangement uses TRBV5-6 and TRBJ2-2, with 8 nucleotides matching TRBD1. Germline loops: CDR1 SGHDT, CDR2 YYEEEE. V shed 7 bases and J 9 bases; nucleotides not matched to a gene: 20. The CDR3 length is 17 residues. The CDR3 spells CASAAFSGTGAMRELFF. As DNA, the CDR3 is TGTGCCAGCGCAGCTTTCTCCGGGACAGGTGCTATGCGGGAGCTGTTTTTT.

The chain uses TRBV5-1 and TRBJ1-1; D unresolved. Germline V gives CDR1 SGHRS, CDR2 YFSETQ. Trimming removed 2 bases at V and 3 bases at J, with 11 bases between. The CDR3 runs to 14 residues. CDR3 region: CASSLTPGDTEAFF. The CDR3 nucleotides are TGCGCCAGCAGCTTAACCCCCGGGGACACTGAAGCTTTCTTT.

This clone turned up a few times. V is TRBV11-2 and J is TRBJ2-3; D unclear. Germline CDR1 SGHAT, CDR2 FQNNGV. The V and J ends lost 5 bases and 2 bases respectively, with 8 bases between them. The CDR3 is made up of 13 amino acids. The CDR3 reads CASSPPLTDTQYF. The CDR3 DNA reads TGTGCCAGCAGCCCCCCACTCACAGATACGCAGTATTTT. The full variable domain, with the rest looked up from reference TRBV11-2 and TRBJ2-3, is EAGVAQSPRYKIIEKRQSVAFWCNPISGHATLYWYQQILGQGPKLLIQFQNNGVVDDSQLPKDRFSAERLKGVDSTLKIQPAKLEDSAVYLCASSPPLTDTQYFGPGTRLTVL.

The genes are TRBV19 and TRBJ2-5; 7 positions match TRBD2. The length of the CDR3 is 13 residues. Trimming removed 4 bases from V and 5 bases from J; junction bases left unmatched: 4. Germline V gene sequence: CDR1 LNHDA, CDR2 SQIVND (reference sequence). For the CDR3, the DNA is TGTGCCAGTAGTAAGACCGGGGGGGAGACCCAGTACTTC. This encodes CASSKTGGETQYF.

This clone showed up just once. The rearrangement links TRBV15 to TRBJ1-5; the D gene is possibly TRBD1 (5 bases). Germline CDR1 reads LNHNV; CDR2 reads YYDKDF (reference sequence). V was shortened by 3 bases and J by 10 bases, with 13 bases between the two germline ends. This CDR3 has 13 amino acids. For the CDR3, the DNA is TGTGCCACCAGCAGGGGGCCTTCCGGACCCCAGCATTTT. As protein: CATSRGPSGPQHF.

This chain connects TRBV11-1 to TRBJ1-1, with D unclear. V was trimmed by 5 bases and J by 1 base, leaving 8 bases between them. The CDR3 contains 13 residues. The germline V gene encodes CDR1 SGHAT and CDR2 FQDESV (reference sequence). The CDR3 loop is CASSPRGNTEAFF. CDR3 DNA sequence: TGTGCCAGCAGCCCACGGGGGAACACTGAAGCTTTCTTT.

This rearrangement joins TRBV11-2 to TRBJ1-2; tentative D call: TRBD1 (6 bases). There are 15 residues in the CDR3. CDR1 is SGHAT and CDR2 is FQNNGV in the germline V gene. Trimming stripped 4 bases from V and 8 bases from J, with 20 bases between. CDR3 sequence: CASSSSPGTYQGYTF. CDR3 nucleotide sequence: TGTGCCAGCAGCTCCTCCCCCGGGACATATCAAGGCTACACCTTC.

This sequence joins TRBV2 and TRBJ2-1; D is possibly TRBD2 (5 bases). The CDR3 is 14 amino acids. Trimming shortened V by 6 bases and J by 6 bases, and 15 bases separated the two germline ends. CDR1 is SNHLY, CDR2 FYNNEI, per germline. The CDR3 sequence: CASRRVGVGNEQFF. The CDR3 nucleotides are TGTGCCAGCAGGAGGGTAGGTGTAGGCAATGAGCAGTTCTTC.

The chain is built from TRBV11-3 and TRBJ2-3; D is perhaps TRBD2 (5 bases). Per the germline V gene, CDR1 is SGHNT and CDR2 is YENEEA. The ends were cut back, 3 bases at V and 0 bases at J, with 7 bases in the middle. The CDR3 runs 14 residues. This CDR3 is CASSLGASTDTQYF. The CDR3 DNA reads TGTGCCAGCAGCTTGGGAGCGAGCACAGATACGCAGTATTTT.